This is a list of T cell receptor beta chains from one sample in a study of CD8+ T cells in alopecia areata. Some clones are missing from TCRdb's copy, which holds only in-frame ones; the method was immunoSEQ multiplex PCR. The table lists about 210,000 clones, under 70% of them singletons. The sample was CD4+ T cells sorted from blood, taken around week 42, from a patient treated with tofacitinib. Receptors originate from a human donor with alopecia areata. Each CDR3 is given with its conserved first and last residue. The order of the fields is V gene, CDR3 length, D gene, J gene, clone size, CDR3 protein, CDR3 DNA. A D gene is named only where the DNA matches it firmly. Some rows have no size entry. The others give once, few or many, or a class for an expanded clone.

v_call: TRBV6-5; cdr3_length: 14; d_call: TRBD1; j_call: TRBJ1-6; clone_size: .; cdr3_aa: CASRWTGGISPLHF; cdr3_nt: TGTGCCAGCAGATGGACAGGGGGAATTTCACCCCTCCACTTT
v_call: TRBV5-6; cdr3_length: 14; d_call: .; j_call: TRBJ1-2; clone_size: .; cdr3_aa: CASSLTGTFYGYTF; cdr3_nt: TGTGCCAGCAGCTTGACCGGGACCTTCTATGGCTACACCTTC
v_call: TRBV4-3; cdr3_length: 17; d_call: .; j_call: TRBJ2-3; clone_size: once; cdr3_aa: CASSQEPLAQGTDTQYF; cdr3_nt: TGCGCCAGCAGCCAAGAACCCCTAGCACAGGGCACAGATACGCAGTATTTT
v_call: TRBV30; cdr3_length: 14; d_call: .; j_call: TRBJ2-3; clone_size: .; cdr3_aa: CAWRTRTSTDTQYF; cdr3_nt: TGTGCCTGGAGGACAAGAACTAGCACAGATACGCAGTATTTT
v_call: TRBV4-2; cdr3_length: 15; d_call: .; j_call: TRBJ1-4; clone_size: .; cdr3_aa: CASSQAGATNEKLFF; cdr3_nt: TGTGCCAGCAGCCAAGCAGGGGCAACTAATGAAAAACTGTTTTTT
v_call: TRBV2; cdr3_length: 15; d_call: .; j_call: TRBJ2-3; clone_size: .; cdr3_aa: CASTPGNGLTDTQYF; cdr3_nt: TGTGCCAGCACCCCGGGGAACGGACTGACAGATACGCAGTATTTT
v_call: TRBV13; cdr3_length: 16; d_call: TRBD1; j_call: TRBJ1-2; clone_size: .; cdr3_aa: CASSGGRGGSNYGYTF; cdr3_nt: TGTGCCAGCAGCGGTGGACGAGGGGGCAGCAACTATGGCTACACCTTC
v_call: TRBV7-2; cdr3_length: 16; d_call: .; j_call: TRBJ2-3; clone_size: few; cdr3_aa: CASSLLNAGSTDTQYF; cdr3_nt: TGTGCCAGCAGCCTTCTCAACGCGGGGAGCACAGATACGCAGTATTTT
v_call: TRBV7-8; cdr3_length: 15; d_call: .; j_call: TRBJ2-1; clone_size: once; cdr3_aa: CASSYGGFSYNEQFF; cdr3_nt: TGTGCCAGCAGCTATGGCGGGTTTTCCTACAATGAGCAGTTCTTC
v_call: TRBV7-3; cdr3_length: 12; d_call: .; j_call: TRBJ2-1; clone_size: .; cdr3_aa: CASSHGTSEQFF; cdr3_nt: TGTGCCAGCAGCCATGGGACAAGTGAGCAGTTCTTC
v_call: TRBV29-1; cdr3_length: 14; d_call: .; j_call: TRBJ2-3; clone_size: .; cdr3_aa: CSAGRLLSTDTQYF; cdr3_nt: TGCAGCGCCGGACGGTTGCTTAGCACAGATACGCAGTATTTT
v_call: TRBV29-1; cdr3_length: 12; d_call: .; j_call: TRBJ1-1; clone_size: .; cdr3_aa: CSVFWGLTEAFF; cdr3_nt: TGCAGCGTTTTCTGGGGGCTCACTGAAGCTTTCTTT
v_call: TRBV2; cdr3_length: 14; d_call: .; j_call: TRBJ1-3; clone_size: few; cdr3_aa: CASSDGVYGNTIYF; cdr3_nt: TGTGCCAGCAGTGATGGGGTGTATGGAAACACCATATATTTT